This T cell receptor beta chain was identified in a study of T cell responses to AZD1222 COVID-19 vaccine (TCRdb year 2021). Turning to the overall study: AZD1222 recipients with second doses at about 4 weeks or about 12 weeks were pooled, because spike-specific TCR depth and breadth did not differ between schedules. TCR sequencing covered 233 trial participants: 207 given two doses of AZD1222 and 26 given two doses of MenACWY control vaccine. Trial participants were enrolled by age into subgroups of 18-55, 56-69 and 70-plus years, and 148, 28 and 57 TCR-sequenced participants, respectively, were included in these subgroups. Study-level results and caveats: Conclusions about previously exposed vaccinees are limited, since just 5 or 6 AZD1222 recipients were seropositive for SARS-CoV-2 at baseline. Vaccine-associated CD4 TCRs spanned the whole spike protein, with dominant responses in regions 160-218 and 743-854. A significant rise in spike-specific TCR breadth and depth was observed after two AZD1222 doses relative to day 0 and relative to MenACWY recipients. Participants were mostly white British, with more females than males. The authors suggested clonal diversity may have been underestimated. Epitopes outside the regions mutated in the B.1.351 and B.1.1.7 variants were reportedly recognized by nearly half of the unique spike-specific TCRs. The 56-69-year group was small, and its depth increase did not reach significance, likely because of low power. Because no day 14 peak-response samples were available, repertoires were characterized only after the peak T cell response.

The time point label on this specimen signifies: baseline before first vaccination. Samples from vaccinated people were obtained from the UK trials COV001 and COV002, which included a single-blind randomized controlled phase 2/3 trial of AZD1222 (ChAdOx1 nCoV-19) in healthy adults. Trial participant PBMC samples were collected at day 0 and day 28 after the second dose for TCRbeta chain sequencing. Measured from the cysteine to the phenylalanine, the CDR3 is 14 residues long. The read is trimmed to its CDR3 DNA, 42 bases read in frame from base 1. CDR1 SGHTA and CDR2 FQGTGA were looked up in the germline V gene. Cut back by 0 bases and 4 bases, the V and J ends lie 9 bases apart. The CDR3 regions of human TCRbeta chains were subjected to immunosequencing. The authors processed their data as follows. TCRs in the repertoires were matched against a reference library of SARS-CoV-2-specific TCRs that had been generated with the MIRA antigen-specificity platform. Breadth was defined as the fraction of unique TCRs that were SARS-CoV-2-associated, and depth was defined as the fraction of total T cells that were SARS-CoV-2-associated. Using the MIRA data, every spike-specific TCR was mapped to the spike region that the TCR reacted to and assigned to either a CD4 or a CD8 class. Log10-transformed breadth and depth values were compared by one-way ANOVA with Sidak's multiple comparisons tests. TCRdb re-hosts the immuneACCESS table, in-frame sequences only. Its copies lack some clones; in the studies checked, an unresolved V gene accounts for under half of them, and the cause for the rest is not known. The V and J calls and clone size were taken over from that table, and D and trimming were inferred from the DNA. For this sample there are about 140,000 clones; around 93% appear just once. Together, the top ten hold about 8.6% of the sample.

There are a few counts of this clone. The target of this receptor is not known. There are no base qualities to consult, and no much larger clone falls within one base. This chain is built from TRBV7-3 and TRBJ1-2, with a tentative D gene TRBD1 over 5 matching bases. The TCR comes from an adult in good health. This sample comprised peripheral blood, obtained on day 0 of AZD1222 vaccination. The CDR3 here reads CASSLTSTGYGYTF. In nucleotides, the sequence is TGTGCCAGCAGCTTAACTTCTACAGGCTATGGCTACACCTTC.